What follows are 5 T cell receptor beta chains derived from one specimen sequenced in a study of shared clonotypes between healthy human individuals. Using immunoSEQ multiplex PCR, the repertoire was profiled, and TCRdb retains in-frame clones only, with some absent. Here the sample spans over 1.4 million clones, roughly 95% being singletons. Sequencing input: naive CD4+ T cells sorted from blood. Subset specified: CD45RA+ positively selected. Source of these receptors: a man aged 30 to 39 in good health.

This clone appeared once. Additional DNA sequences in this sample encode the identical CDR3. The J gene is TRBJ2-7, the V gene TRBV10-3; D may be TRBD2 (5 bases). V lost 6 bases and J lost 4, with 7 bases in between. Germline CDR1 reads ENHRY; CDR2 reads SYGVKD. This CDR3 has 11 residues. This CDR3 reads CAISAGYEQYF. The CDR3 nucleotides are TGTGCCATCAGCGCGGGTTACGAGCAGTACTTC.

The V and J genes are TRBV4-3 and TRBJ2-7, with D uncertain. The CDR3 spans 13 residues. Trimming left V 10 bases short and J 3 bases short, with 16 bases between. CDR1 and CDR2 from the germline V gene are LGHNA and YSLEER. CDR3 DNA: TGCGCCAAAAGAACCCCCAAGATCTACGAGCAGTACTTC. Translated, it gives CAKRTPKIYEQYF.

The chain carries TRBV5-6 and TRBJ2-7, with TRBD1 matching over 8 bases. V shed 4 bases and J 0 bases; nucleotides not matched to a gene: 6. This CDR3 comprises 15 residues. CDR1 SGHDT and CDR2 YYEEEE come from the germline V gene. In DNA, the CDR3 is TGTGCCAGCAGCGTCGGACAGGGCACCTCCTACGAGCAGTACTTC. Amino acids: CASSVGQGTSYEQYF.

The chain is built from TRBV19 and TRBJ1-5, with D hard to call. V lost 5 bases, J lost 2 bases, and 10 bases lay in between. Germline lookup yields CDR1 LNHDA and CDR2 SQIVND (reference sequence). The CDR3 length is 14 residues. This chain's CDR3 is CASSVREGNQPQHF. In DNA, the CDR3 is TGTGCCAGTAGTGTTCGGGAGGGCAATCAGCCCCAGCATTTT. Filled out from reference TRBV19 and TRBJ1-5, the complete variable domain reads DGGITQSPKYLFRKEGQNVTLSCEQNLNHDAMYWYRQDPGQGLRLIYYSQIVNDFQKGDIAEGYSVSREKKESFPLTVTSAQKNPTAFYLCASSVREGNQPQHFGDGTRLSIL.

This clone appeared a single time. The rearrangement links TRBV5-1 to TRBJ1-1; D remains unclear. The CDR3 runs to 15 residues. The V and J ends lost 0 bases and 0 bases respectively, with 9 bases between them. Germline values: CDR1 SGHRS, CDR2 YFSETQ. CDR3 residues: CASSLDGFLNTEAFF. The CDR3 DNA reads TGCGCCAGCAGCTTGGACGGGTTTCTGAACACTGAAGCTTTCTTT.